The subject of this entry is one TCR beta chain. Antigen: not known. This specimen comes from a study of OX40 agonist ivuxolimab in advanced cancers. Study-level information: Six ivuxolimab dose levels, 0.01 to 10 mg/kg, were given intravenously every 2 weeks. Study-wide results and caveats: Some nonresponders also had low normalized T-cell clonal expansion. On average, CD8+ T cells showed a greater number of expanded clones than CD4+. Not determined was the antigen specificity of the expanded peripheral T cells.

TCRdb keeps only in-frame clones here, not all; method: immunoSEQ multiplex PCR. Of tens of thousands of clones detected, over 65% appear once; the ten largest clones hold approximately 20%. The CDR3 extends over 15 amino acids. V lost 0 bases and J lost 1, with 8 bases in between. CDR1 and CDR2 (germline): MNHNS, SASEGT. The chain has TRBV6-1 and TRBJ2-3, with D hard to call. Specimen: CD4+ or CD8+ T cells sorted from blood, collected in a trial of the OX40 agonist ivuxolimab. The source is an adult with an advanced solid tumor such as melanoma, head and neck, liver or kidney cancer. CDR3 residues: CASSEARQRTDTQYF. The DNA for the CDR3 is TGTGCCAGCAGTGAAGCGCGTCAGCGCACAGATACGCAGTATTTT.